These 16 T cell receptor beta chains were all obtained from the same sample, sequenced in a study of a mutant IDH1 vaccine in newly diagnosed glioma. Sample time point: week 11, during vaccination. Vaccinated patients received 300 ug of mutant IDH1 20-mer peptide per dose, with topical imiquimod. These TCRs' antigens remain unknown. Using immunoSEQ multiplex PCR, the repertoire was profiled, and TCRdb retains in-frame clones only, with some absent. The table has 30,000 to 40,000 clones, less than 90% seen once. The source material was PBMCs, sampled from a glioma patient whose treatment included an IDH1 peptide vaccine. The receptors originated from a man aged 35 to 55 with glioma.

This clone has more than one count but fewer than ten. The chain is built from TRBV29-1 and TRBJ2-2; 8 bases are shared with TRBD1. After removal of 5 bases from V and 4 bases from J, the junction contained 9 bases not matched to a gene. The CDR3 runs to 15 residues. Per the germline V gene, CDR1 is SQVTM and CDR2 is ANQGSEA. The CDR3 sequence: CSVSLWTGPTGELFF. As DNA, the CDR3 is TGCAGCGTTTCCCTTTGGACAGGGCCCACCGGGGAGCTGTTTTTT.

V usage is TRBV7-6 and J usage is TRBJ1-1; D unresolved. V lost 5 bases and J 4 bases, leaving 5 bases between the germline ends. This CDR3 is built from 11 residues. Germline lookup yields CDR1 SGHVS and CDR2 FNYEAQ. DNA for the CDR3: TGTGCCAGCAGCGAGGGCACTGAAGCTTTCTTT. Translated, it gives CASSEGTEAFF. The full variable domain, with the rest looked up from reference TRBV7-6 and TRBJ1-1, is GAGVSQSPRYKVTKRGQDVALRCDPISGHVSLYWYRQALGQGPEFLTYFNYEAQQDKSGLPNDRFSAERPEGSISTLTIQRTEQRDSAMYRCASSEGTEAFFGQGTRLTVV.

This clone was recorded a few times. The rearrangement links TRBV19 to TRBJ1-5, with unresolved D. Germline CDR1 is LNHDA and CDR2 is SQIVND (reference sequence). This CDR3 spans 13 amino acids. V lost 3 bases and J 7 bases, leaving 10 bases between the germline ends. CDR3 sequence: CASSIWLGQPQHF. The CDR3 nucleotides read TGTGCCAGTAGTATTTGGCTGGGCCAGCCCCAGCATTTT. Looking up the rest from reference TRBV19 and TRBJ1-5 gives the full variable domain: DGGITQSPKYLFRKEGQNVTLSCEQNLNHDAMYWYRQDPGQGLRLIYYSQIVNDFQKGDIAEGYSVSREKKESFPLTVTSAQKNPTAFYLCASSIWLGQPQHFGDGTRLSIL.

This chain uses TRBV9 with TRBJ1-5; 7 positions agree with TRBD1. CDR3 size: 16 residues. The V gene's germline CDR1 is SGDLS and CDR2 YYNGEE. Trimming at V came to 0 bases and at J to 5 bases, leaving 8 bases not matched to a gene. This chain's CDR3 is CASSVEPDRTDQPQHF. CDR3 bases: TGTGCCAGCAGCGTAGAACCGGACAGGACCGATCAGCCCCAGCATTTT.

J is TRBJ2-7 and V is TRBV5-1; D not certain. Germline V lookup: CDR1 SGHRS, CDR2 YFSETQ. CDR3 size: 13 residues. The germline V and J ends were trimmed by 4 bases and 5 bases, with 13 bases remaining between them. The DNA for the CDR3 is TGCGCCAGCAGCCTGCCGGGCGGCGACGAGCAGTACTTC. Amino acids: CASSLPGGDEQYF.

The genes are TRBV18 and TRBJ1-1; possible D gene TRBD1, 5 bases. This CDR3 has 15 amino acids. Deletions cut 2 bases from V and 3 bases from J, with 13 bases between. Germline CDR1 and CDR2: KGHSH and LQKENI. Written as DNA, the CDR3 is TGTGCCAGCTCACCATATCCGGGACGGGACACTGAAGCTTTCTTT. Translating it yields CASSPYPGRDTEAFF.

The V gene is TRBV7-2, the J gene TRBJ1-1; no clear D. Trimming shortened V by 2 bases and J by 4 bases, and 8 bases separated the two germline ends. The CDR3 consists of 13 residues. CDR1 and CDR2 from the germline V gene are SGHTA and FQGNSA. CDR3 residues: CASSLWEGTEAFF. CDR3 DNA sequence: TGTGCCAGCAGCTTATGGGAGGGCACTGAAGCTTTCTTT.

The chain recombines TRBV4-1 with TRBJ2-5; the D gene is possibly TRBD1 (5 bases). Trimming took 4 bases from V and 7 from J, leaving 10 bases between them. The CDR3 consists of 12 residues. Germline-derived CDR1 and CDR2 are MGHRA and YSYEKL. In nucleotides, the CDR3 is TGCGCCAGCAGCCCTGACAGTTGGACCCAGTACTTC. This codes for CASSPDSWTQYF.

The genes are TRBV11-3 and TRBJ2-7; 14 nucleotides line up with TRBD2. Germline values: CDR1 SGHNT, CDR2 YENEEA. V was clipped by 5 bases and J by 6 bases; unmatched bases: 3. The CDR3 spans 14 residues. The CDR3 here is CASSPGLAGGEQYF. The CDR3 DNA reads TGTGCCAGCAGCCCCGGACTAGCGGGAGGCGAGCAGTACTTC.

This chain connects TRBV4-1 to TRBJ2-7; D gene uncertain. This CDR3 has 15 amino acids. Per germline, CDR1 MGHRA and CDR2 YSYEKL. V lost 1 base and J lost 0, with 10 bases in between. The CDR3 DNA follows: TGCGCCAGCAGCCAAGGTTACGGTAGCTCCTACGAGCAGTACTTC. Amino acid sequence: CASSQGYGSSYEQYF.

The sample holds a few counts of this clone. The V call is TRBV7-2, the J call TRBJ2-5; TRBD1 matches 11 bases. Germline assignment: CDR1 SGHTA and CDR2 FQGNSA. Trimming removed 5 bases from V and 4 bases from J; junction bases left unmatched: 6. CDR3 length equals 15 residues. The CDR3 coding sequence is TGTGCCAGCAGCCAACGGACAGGGGGCCCAGAGACCCAGTACTTC. Its translation is CASSQRTGGPETQYF.

This rearrangement joins TRBV19 to TRBJ1-4; no clear D. Trimming took off 7 bases at V and 5 bases at J, with 8 bases between the two ends. Germline lookup yields CDR1 LNHDA and CDR2 SQIVND (reference sequence). The CDR3 sequence is 12 residues long. CDR3 in amino acids: CASTRGNEKLFF. The CDR3 coding sequence is TGTGCCAGTACAAGAGGGAATGAAAAACTGTTTTTT.

The chain is built from TRBV18 and TRBJ2-7, with 9 bases lining up with TRBD1. J gave up 2 bases and V 3 bases, and 2 bases lay outside the gene matches. This CDR3 contains 14 residues. Germline V gene lookup returns CDR1 KGHSH and CDR2 LQKENI. The chain's CDR3 is CASSPGQGAYEQYF. Here the CDR3 DNA reads TGTGCCAGCTCACCGGGACAGGGAGCCTACGAGCAGTACTTC.

The chain joins TRBV27 to TRBJ1-3; D gene unclear. V was clipped by 5 bases and J by 4 bases, with 15 bases between them. The CDR3 is made up of 15 amino acids. The V gene's germline CDR1 is MNHEY and CDR2 SMNVEV (reference sequence). CDR3: CASSRSGVSGNTIYF. The CDR3, as DNA: TGTGCCAGCAGTAGAAGCGGGGTGTCGGGAAACACCATATATTTT.

The rearrangement links TRBV7-2 to TRBJ2-3; D remains unclear. Per germline, CDR1 SGHTA and CDR2 FQGNSA. This CDR3 has 16 amino acids. Trimming removed 1 base from V and 0 bases from J, with 11 bases in between. The DNA of the CDR3 is TGTGCCAGCAGCTTAGTCGACCGCCTTAGCACAGATACGCAGTATTTT. Translation: CASSLVDRLSTDTQYF.

The CDR3: CASSLATGGWRNTEAFF. CDR3 nucleotides: TGTGCCAGCAGCTTAGCAACGGGTGGGTGGCGGAACACTGAAGCTTTCTTT. This chain links TRBV7-9 with TRBJ1-1; D remains unclear. Looked up from germline, CDR1 is SEHNR and CDR2 is FQNEAQ (reference sequence). V lost 0 bases and J lost 1, with 15 bases in between. There are 17 residues in the CDR3. The variable domain in full, completed from reference TRBV7-9 and TRBJ1-1, reads DTGVSQNPRHKITKRGQNVTFRCDPISEHNRLYWYRQTLGQGPEFLTYFQNEAQLEKSRLLSDRFSAERPKGSFSTLEIQRTEQGDSAMYLCASSLATGGWRNTEAFFGQGTRLTVV.